This TCR beta chain was sequenced during a study of T cell responses to AZD1222 COVID-19 vaccine. Overall study findings and caveats: Spike was spanned by vaccine-associated CD4 TCRs, with dominance at 160-218 and 743-854. Baseline seropositivity characterized only six AZD1222 recipients. The donors showed a predominance of white British ancestry and of females, with possible underestimation of clonal diversity. All repertoire sampling was performed exclusively after the peak T cell response.

Assay used: immunoSEQ multiplex PCR; TCRdb lists only in-frame clones, some missing. The sample has some 140,000 clones, approximately 92% seen once; the top ten hold 1.5% to 2%. V lost 1 base and J 0 bases, leaving 14 bases between the germline ends. CDR1 and CDR2 from the germline V gene are SGDLS and YYNGEE. The CDR3 covers 18 residues. As for this clone: Antigen specificity is unknown.

The source material was peripheral blood, sampled 28 days after the second AZD1222 dose. This chain connects TRBV9 to TRBJ1-6; D call uncertain. This clonotype originated in an adult who received the AZD1222 COVID-19 vaccine. Here the CDR3 reads CASSVHSGGSSYNSPLHF. In DNA, the CDR3 is TGTGCCAGCAGCGTACACAGCGGCGGGAGCTCCTATAATTCACCCCTCCACTTT.